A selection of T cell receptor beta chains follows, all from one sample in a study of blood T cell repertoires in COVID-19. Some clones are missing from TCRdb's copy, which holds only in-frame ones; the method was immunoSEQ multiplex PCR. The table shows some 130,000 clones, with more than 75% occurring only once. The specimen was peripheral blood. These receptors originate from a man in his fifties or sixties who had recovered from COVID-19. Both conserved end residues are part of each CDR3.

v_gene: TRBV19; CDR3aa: CASSTTGGAFF
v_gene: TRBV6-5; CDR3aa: CASSRDREETQYF
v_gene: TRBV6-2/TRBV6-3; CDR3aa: CASSYTGTPRETQYF
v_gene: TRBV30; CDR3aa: CAWMEGRNYGYTF
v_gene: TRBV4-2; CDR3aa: CASSQDVGGGRNIQYF
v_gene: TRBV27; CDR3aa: CASSPKGNTGSYEQYF
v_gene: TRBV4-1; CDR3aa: CASGPTVNEKLFF
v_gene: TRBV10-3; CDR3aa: CAIRRDGIPNSPLHF
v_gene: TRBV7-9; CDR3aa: CASSLLTGDTGELFF
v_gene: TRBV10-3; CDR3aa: CAISAGGRRTEAFF
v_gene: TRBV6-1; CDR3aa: CASSDWGVQETQYF
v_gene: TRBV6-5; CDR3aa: CASCRSSGANVLTF
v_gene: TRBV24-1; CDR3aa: CATSDTGTGGVPSGYTF
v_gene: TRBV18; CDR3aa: CASSPATVRANVLTF
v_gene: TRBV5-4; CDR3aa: CASSVGQGHYNEQFF
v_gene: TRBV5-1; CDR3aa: CASRPDTGREQPQHF
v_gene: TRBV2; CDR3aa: CASSPGQGPTDTQYF
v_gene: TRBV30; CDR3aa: CAWKLRDRGMHGYTF
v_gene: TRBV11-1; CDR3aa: CASSSLAGAMGEQYF
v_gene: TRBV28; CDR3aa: CASSLDRFSSYEQYF
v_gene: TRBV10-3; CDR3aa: CAISEPRTGGSGNTIYF
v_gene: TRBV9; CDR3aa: CASSETSGLYF
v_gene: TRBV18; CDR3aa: CASSPGQGAGETQYF
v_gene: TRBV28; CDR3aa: CASSGRTSNYGYTF
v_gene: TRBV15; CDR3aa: CATSSALGAEQYF
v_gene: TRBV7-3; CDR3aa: CASSLTTGGNTGELFF
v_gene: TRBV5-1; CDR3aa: CASSLGDGGGTDTQYF
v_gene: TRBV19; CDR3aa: CASSLDFTGELFF
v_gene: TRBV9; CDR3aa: CASSPLVNTEAFF
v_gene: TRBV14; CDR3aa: CASSQVEQETQYF
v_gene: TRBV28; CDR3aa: CAAGPLANYEQYF
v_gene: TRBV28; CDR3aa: CASSWGGFSNQPQHF
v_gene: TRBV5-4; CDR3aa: CASSQGGDRAYGYTF